This T cell receptor beta chain was identified during a study of blood T cell repertoires in COVID-19. The authors' processing: Amplification of reference gene primers was used by the study to estimate nucleated cell counts. Data came from immunoSEQ multiplex PCR; TCRdb stores just in-frame clones and leaves some out. The V and J calls and clone size come from that table; D and trimming were worked out from the DNA. The sample consists of roughly 400,000 clones, roughly 86% of them appearing once. Which cohort a participant joined came from the clinical history participants gave. Germline V CDR1 and CDR2: MRHNA, SNTAGT. V shed 0 bases and J shed 6 bases, with 8 bases lying between them. The CDR3 totals 13 residues.

The source of this sequence is a woman in her 30s who had recovered from COVID-19. The J gene is TRBJ1-1, the V gene TRBV6-4; the D is unclear. The material sequenced was PBMCs or T cells enriched from blood (not recorded which). The CDR3 DNA reads as TGTGCCAGCAGTGACTCCGGTCGTGCTGAAGCTTTCTTT. Translating gives CASSDSGRAEAFF.